These 20 T cell receptor beta chains were all obtained from the same sample, sequenced in a study of T-cell reconstitution after alpha-beta-depleted transplantation in children (dated by TCRdb to about 2016). Libraries were made using PCR. The data were produced on an Illumina HiSeq 2500. TCR library preparation used molecular barcoding, with unique molecular identifiers applied to normalize quantification of the TCRbeta repertoire. The public sequencing data were trimmed at Q25 with fastp and processed into clonotypes with MiXCR by TCRdb, which kept only in-frame beta chains. Each CDR3 protein gets just one entry, which takes the most common genes and DNA from the rows behind it. This sample gives about half a million distinct CDR3 sequences in total; around 12% of them show up just once. The ten largest make up less than 6.5% of the sample. This specimen was PBMCs from the stem cell graft donor, taken from the stem cell graft. The receptors were sampled from a human donor who donated a stem cell graft to a child with combined immunodeficiency.

Remarks on this clonotype: A read error is possible here, since a much larger clone lies one base away. The V and J genes are TRBV5-5 and TRBJ1-5; no reliable D call. V lost 0 bases to trimming and J lost 4 bases, with 11 bases between them. Per the germline V gene, CDR1 is SGHKS and CDR2 is YYEKEE (reference sequence). This CDR3 comprises 15 residues. The CDR3 protein is CASSLGSLLNQPQHF. The CDR3 coding sequence is TGTGCCAGCAGCTTGGGCTCACTGCTGAATCAGCCCCAGCATTTT.

The genes are TRBV6-1 and TRBJ1-2; D uncertain. Looked up from germline, CDR1 is MNHNS and CDR2 is SASEGT. Trimming cost V 8 bases and J 4 bases, with 14 bases left between them. The CDR3 covers 13 residues. The CDR3 protein is CASGEAGGYGYTF. CDR3 DNA sequence: TGTGCCAGCGGAGAAGCGGGTGGCTATGGCTACACCTTC.

There are many counts of this clonotype. The V gene is TRBV6-1, the J gene TRBJ2-1; the D gene is possibly TRBD1 (5 bases). This CDR3 has 15 amino acids. CDR1 is MNHNS and CDR2 is SASEGT in the germline V gene. Trimming stripped 1 base from V and 4 bases from J, with 11 bases between. CDR3 coding DNA: TGTGCCAGCAGTGAAGAGGCAGGGCTTTACAATGAGCAGTTCTTC. Translating it yields CASSEEAGLYNEQFF.

Many counts were recorded for this clonotype. V usage is TRBV12-3 or TRBV12-4 and J usage is TRBJ2-3; D tentatively fits TRBD1 or TRBD2 (6 bases each). Trimming removed 7 bases at V and 1 base at J, with 18 bases between. The CDR3 spans 16 residues. Here the CDR3 reads CASNIGGKGGTDTQYF. CDR3 coding DNA: TGTGCCAGCAACATTGGGGGGAAGGGGGGCACAGATACGCAGTATTTT.

This clonotype was observed a single time. The chain has TRBV7-6 and TRBJ2-6; D possibly matches TRBD1 or TRBD2 (5 bases each). The germline CDR1 and CDR2 sequences are SGHVS and FNYEAQ. The CDR3 spans 20 residues. Trimming shortened V by 4 bases and J by 0 bases, and 22 bases separated the two germline ends. In DNA form, the CDR3 reads TGTGCCAGCAGCTCACCCCTGCCGGGACGGGGATACTCTGGGGCCAACGTCCTGACTTTC. Protein product: CASSSPLPGRGYSGANVLTF. The full variable domain, its missing parts supplied by reference TRBV7-6 and TRBJ2-6, is GAGVSQSPRYKVTKRGQDVALRCDPISGHVSLYWYRQALGQGPEFLTYFNYEAQQDKSGLPNDRFSAERPEGSISTLTIQRTEQRDSAMYRCASSSPLPGRGYSGANVLTFGAGSRLTVL.

There are a few counts of this clonotype. The rearrangement joins TRBV4-2 to TRBJ2-6, with TRBD1 matching 9 bases. With 6 bases clipped from V and 0 bases from J, the junction kept 3 bases outside the gene matches. Looked up from germline, CDR1 is LGHNA and CDR2 is YNFKEQ. This CDR3 comprises 16 residues. The chain's CDR3 is CASRTGGYSGANVLTF. Written as DNA, the CDR3 is TGTGCCAGCAGGACAGGGGGTTACTCTGGGGCCAACGTCCTGACTTTC.

This clonotype was counted a few times. The gene calls are TRBV5-1 and TRBJ2-6, with D perhaps matching TRBD1 or TRBD2 (5 bases each). There are 16 residues in the CDR3. Germline V gene data show CDR1 as SGHRS and CDR2 as YFSETQ. V lost 1 base, J lost 4 bases, and 12 bases lay in between. The CDR3 sequence is CASSLTGAKGANVLTF. The CDR3 DNA sequence: TGCGCCAGCAGCTTGACCGGGGCCAAAGGGGCCAACGTCCTGACTTTC.

The chain has TRBV5-8 and TRBJ1-6; TRBD1 might be the D (6 bases). The CDR3 length is 14 residues. The V gene's germline CDR1 is SGHTS and CDR2 YDEGEE. With 4 bases removed from V and 8 bases from J, the gap between germline ends came to 13 bases. Here the CDR3 DNA reads TGTGCCAGCAGCCTCAGGGGTTTTGATTCACCCCTCCACTTT. Translated: CASSLRGFDSPLHF. Full variable domain (rest looked up from reference TRBV5-8 and TRBJ1-6): EAGVTQSPTHLIKTRGQQATLRCSPISGHTSVYWYQQALGLGLQFLLWYDEGEERNRGNFPPRFSGRQFPNYSSELNVNALELEDSALYLCASSLRGFDSPLHFGNGTRLTVT.

For this clonotype: A read error may produce the germline difference seen at one junction end. The rearrangement uses TRBV29-1 and TRBJ2-1; no clear D. CDR1 and CDR2 (germline): SQVTM, ANQGSEA. The CDR3 is 14 residues long. The CDR3 coding sequence is TGCAGCGTTGAACCCCGACTCTCCAACAATGAGCAGTTCTTC. It encodes CSVEPRLSNNEQFF.

The chain recombines TRBV6-2 or TRBV6-3 with TRBJ2-7; D might be TRBD1 (7 bases). V dropped 0 bases and J dropped 2 bases, with 17 bases sitting between them. CDR1 and CDR2 (germline): MNHEY, SVGEGT. This CDR3 has 17 amino acids. The CDR3 loop is CASSYSGGTVGPYEQYF. The CDR3 region has the DNA TGTGCCAGCAGTTACTCGGGCGGGACAGTTGGCCCCTACGAGCAGTACTTC.

J is TRBJ2-2 and V is TRBV6-6; TRBD1 might be the D (6 bases). In germline, CDR1 is MNHNY, CDR2 SVGAGI (reference sequence). V lost 2 bases and J 11 bases, leaving 9 bases between the germline ends. The CDR3 length is 12 residues. This CDR3 reads CASSYTGHELFF. The CDR3, as DNA: TGTGCCAGCAGTTACACGGGACATGAGCTGTTTTTT.

This clonotype was observed a few times. This chain joins TRBV20-1 and TRBJ1-2; D is possibly TRBD1 (5 bases). The CDR3 loop spans 14 amino acids. V was clipped by 1 base and J by 2 bases, with 11 bases between them. CDR1 and CDR2 from the germline V gene are DFQATT and SNEGSKA (reference sequence). CDR3 nucleotide sequence: TGCAGTGCTAGAGTGGGGGGAGTGAACTATGGCTACACCTTC. This translates into CSARVGGVNYGYTF.

At least ten counts were recorded for this clonotype. The chain employs TRBV4-3 and TRBJ2-7; D assignment may be TRBD1 or TRBD2 (5 bases each). From germline, CDR1 is LGHNA and CDR2 YSLEER. V was clipped by 4 bases and J by 3 bases, with 19 bases between them. The CDR3 is 16 residues long. Written as DNA, the CDR3 is TGCGCCAGCAGCCTAGGAAGGTCAGGGACCCTCTACGAGCAGTACTTC. It encodes CASSLGRSGTLYEQYF.

The sample holds a few counts of this clonotype. The V and J genes are TRBV7-2 and TRBJ2-1; TRBD1 matches 9 bases. This CDR3 contains 15 residues. The V and J ends lost 4 bases and 7 bases, in that order; junction bases with no gene match: 8. Germline V gene sequence: CDR1 SGHTA, CDR2 FQGNSA. CDR3 region: CASSSQGALSNEQFF. The CDR3 DNA follows: TGTGCCAGCAGCTCACAGGGGGCTTTGTCGAATGAGCAGTTCTTC. Full variable domain (missing parts from reference TRBV7-2 and TRBJ2-1): GAGVSQSPSNKVTEKGKDVELRCDPISGHTALYWYRQSLGQGLEFLIYFQGNSAPDKSGLPSDRFSAERTGGSVSTLTIQRTQQEDSAVYLCASSSQGALSNEQFFGPGTRLTVL.

This clonotype showed up just a few times. This sequence joins TRBV6-2 or TRBV6-3 and TRBJ2-1, with 9 bases aligning to TRBD2. J gave up 4 bases and V 5 bases, and 9 bases lay outside the gene matches. Per the germline V gene, CDR1 is MNHEY and CDR2 is SVGEGT. There are 16 residues in the CDR3. The CDR3 sequence: CASSRPLAGPYNEQFF. For the CDR3, the DNA is TGTGCCAGCAGTCGCCCACTAGCGGGCCCTTACAATGAGCAGTTCTTC.

This clonotype was observed many times. The chain joins TRBV29-1 to TRBJ2-3; D tentatively fits TRBD1 or TRBD2 (5 bases each). The germline V gene has CDR1 SQVTM and CDR2 ANQGSEA. The CDR3 totals 14 residues. Between the trimmed V and J ends, which lost 7 bases and 1 base, there was a span of 15 bases. The CDR3 DNA sequence: TGCAGCGCCGACCGGGACGTAGGCACAGATACGCAGTATTTT. This gives the protein CSADRDVGTDTQYF.

This clonotype appeared a few times. This chain joins TRBV27 and TRBJ2-1; D is unresolved. The germline CDR1 and CDR2 sequences are MNHEY and SMNVEV (reference sequence). This CDR3 is 14 amino acids long. V dropped 3 bases and J dropped 5 bases, with 11 bases sitting between them. CDR3 in DNA: TGTGCCAGCAGTTTTGGCCAGACCAACAATGAGCAGTTCTTC. Translation: CASSFGQTNNEQFF.

In its sample, this clonotype was seen once. The chain is built from TRBV5-1 and TRBJ2-5; D is uncertain. Trimming removed 0 bases from V and 5 bases from J, with 11 bases in between. The CDR3 contains 14 residues. The germline gives CDR1 SGHRS, CDR2 YFSETQ. The CDR3 DNA reads TGCGCCAGCAGCTTGGACCTGGTTGGGGAGACCCAGTACTTC. Translation gives CASSLDLVGETQYF.

The sample holds many counts of this clonotype. The chain combines TRBV20-1 with TRBJ1-2; tentative D call: TRBD1 (6 bases). With 0 bases removed from V and 7 bases from J, the gap between germline ends came to 15 bases. Germline V lookup: CDR1 DFQATT, CDR2 SNEGSKA (reference sequence). The CDR3 spans 14 residues. The CDR3 nucleotides read TGCAGTGCTAGAGATAGGGGGGTGGTAATTGGCTACACCTTC. Amino acid sequence: CSARDRGVVIGYTF.

The chain links TRBV12-3 or TRBV12-4 to TRBJ2-3; D gene uncertain. Deletions cut 0 bases from V and 5 bases from J, with 9 bases between. The CDR3 has 14 residues. CDR3 protein: CASSLADGKDTQYF. The CDR3 DNA sequence: TGTGCCAGCAGTTTAGCGGATGGGAAAGATACGCAGTATTTT.